These T cell receptor beta chains were read from a single sample in a study of T cells in Graves' hyperthyroidism and ophthalmopathy. Via MiXCR, TCRdb re-called the multiplex PCR reads, giving one row per CDR3 protein. Of hundreds of thousands of distinct CDR3 sequences listed, around 21% are singletons. The sequenced sample consisted of blood. Receptors were obtained from a man younger than 45 with Graves' ophthalmopathy. CDR3s include the opening cysteine and the closing phenylalanine or tryptophan. A D gene is named only where the DNA matches it firmly. Size tells how often a clone was seen (once, few, many) or the class of an expanded clone, and some rows leave it out.

D: -
J: TRBJ2-2
size: -
V: TRBV13
DNA: TGTGCCAGCCGATTGACCCATGCGAACACCGGGGAGCTGTTTTTT
CDR3: CASRLTHANTGELFF

D: TRBD1
J: TRBJ2-5
size: -
V: TRBV12-3/TRBV12-4
DNA: TGTGCCAGCACCATCCAGGGGGCGTGGGAGACCCAGTACTTC
CDR3: CASTIQGAWETQYF

D: -
J: TRBJ2-1
size: -
V: TRBV20-1
DNA: TGCAGTGCTAGGTTTAACAATGAGCAGTTCTTC
CDR3: CSARFNNEQFF

D: TRBD2
J: TRBJ2-1
size: few
V: TRBV29-1
DNA: TGCAGCGTCGTTCCCGGGACTAGCGGGACGAATGAGCAGTTCTTC
CDR3: CSVVPGTSGTNEQFF

D: -
J: TRBJ2-1
size: -
V: TRBV13
DNA: TGTGCCAGCAGCCCGGACACCCGGACCCACAATGAGCAGTTCTTC
CDR3: CASSPDTRTHNEQFF

D: -
J: TRBJ1-1
size: many
V: TRBV3-1
DNA: TGTGCCAGCAGCCAAGCGGGACTCTTGAACACTGAAGCTTTCTTT
CDR3: CASSQAGLLNTEAFF

D: TRBD2
J: TRBJ2-7
size: few
V: TRBV7-8
DNA: TGTGCCAGCAGCCAACGGGACTACTCCTACGAGCAGTACTTC
CDR3: CASSQRDYSYEQYF

D: TRBD2
J: TRBJ2-1
size: few
V: TRBV7-9
DNA: TGTGCCAGCAGCCATCGGACTAGCCTGCCTCTAAACAATGAGCAGTTCTTC
CDR3: CASSHRTSLPLNNEQFF

D: -
J: TRBJ2-5
size: -
V: TRBV28
DNA: TGTGCCAGCAGTTCGTTAGGGCTGATGGCGGTCCAAGAGACCCAGTACTTC
CDR3: CASSSLGLMAVQETQYF

D: TRBD2
J: TRBJ2-7
size: few
V: TRBV4-3
DNA: TGCGCCAGCAGCCAAGTTTCGGCGACTAGCGGGAGGGCGAGCTCCTACGAGCAGTACTTC
CDR3: CASSQVSATSGRASSYEQYF

D: -
J: TRBJ1-1
size: -
V: TRBV5-6
DNA: TGTGCCAGCACCTCGGGGGCCGGGGACACTGAAGCTTTCTTT
CDR3: CASTSGAGDTEAFF

D: -
J: TRBJ2-3
size: -
V: TRBV25-1
DNA: TGTGCCAGCAGTGGGGGATCTACGCAGTATTTT
CDR3: CASSGGSTQYF

D: -
J: TRBJ2-2
size: few
V: TRBV27
DNA: TGTGCCAGCAGTATCTTATCGAGCACCGGGGAGCTGTTTTTT
CDR3: CASSILSSTGELFF

D: TRBD2
J: TRBJ2-7
size: -
V: TRBV24-1
DNA: TGTGCCACCAGCTTCACCGGGACTAGCGGGAACTACGAGCAGTACTTC
CDR3: CATSFTGTSGNYEQYF

D: TRBD2
J: TRBJ2-7
size: few
V: TRBV4-1
DNA: TGCGCCAGCAGCCAAAACGTGGGACTAGCTCCCCACGAGCAGTACTTC
CDR3: CASSQNVGLAPHEQYF

D: -
J: TRBJ2-2
size: many
V: TRBV30
DNA: TGTGCCTGGAGTGTGGCTAGCTGGCAGACCGGGGAGCTGTTTTTT
CDR3: CAWSVASWQTGELFF

D: -
J: TRBJ2-3
size: -
V: TRBV7-2
DNA: TGTGCCAGCAGCTTTGCTAGGCTCACAGATACGCAGTATTTT
CDR3: CASSFARLTDTQYF

D: -
J: TRBJ2-1
size: many
V: TRBV28
DNA: TGTGCCAGCAGAATACAGGAAAGCTCCTACAATGAGCAGTTCTTC
CDR3: CASRIQESSYNEQFF

D: TRBD2
J: TRBJ2-1
size: -
V: TRBV25-1
DNA: TGTGCCAGCAGACGGAGCGGGATGAGAGCTGATGAGCAGTTCTTC
CDR3: CASRRSGMRADEQFF

D: -
J: TRBJ1-6
size: few
V: TRBV25-1
DNA: TGTGCCAGCAGTGAATCAGTTAATTCACCCCTCCACTTT
CDR3: CASSESVNSPLHF

D: -
J: TRBJ1-2
size: -
V: TRBV6-2/TRBV6-3
DNA: TGTGCCAGCAGTTCGAGCGGGGCCAATTCCTATGGCTACACCTTC
CDR3: CASSSSGANSYGYTF

D: -
J: TRBJ1-2
size: -
V: TRBV4-2
DNA: TGTGCCAGCAGCCAAGATTCGGGTGGGCGCTCTGGCTACACCTTC
CDR3: CASSQDSGGRSGYTF

D: TRBD1
J: TRBJ2-7
size: -
V: TRBV2
DNA: TGTGCCAGCAGTTTGACAGGGAAAGGGACCTACGAGCAGTACTTC
CDR3: CASSLTGKGTYEQYF

D: -
J: TRBJ1-2
size: -
V: TRBV12-3/TRBV12-4
DNA: TGTGCCAGCAGTGCTCAAGGGCGAGGCTACACCTTC
CDR3: CASSAQGRGYTF

D: -
J: TRBJ2-5
size: many
V: TRBV12-3/TRBV12-4
DNA: TGTGCCAGCAGCCTACGTGTAGGGCCCCTAAGTCCGGAAGAGACCCAGTACTTC
CDR3: CASSLRVGPLSPEETQYF

D: TRBD2
J: TRBJ2-1
size: many
V: TRBV11-2
DNA: TGTGCCAGCAGCCCTTTAGCGGGAAGCTCCTACAATGAGCAGTTCTTC
CDR3: CASSPLAGSSYNEQFF

D: -
J: TRBJ2-2
size: few
V: TRBV27
DNA: TGTGCCAGCAGTTTATTCACGCCTCACCTCCTAAACAGATACACCGGGGAGCTGTTTTTT
CDR3: CASSLFTPHLLNRYTGELFF

D: -
J: TRBJ1-2
size: -
V: TRBV5-5
DNA: TGTGCCAGCAGCCTCGCGACAGGATTGAATGGCTACACCTTC
CDR3: CASSLATGLNGYTF

D: -
J: TRBJ2-3
size: few
V: TRBV29-1
DNA: TGCAGCGTTGAAGGGACAGCCGGGCGGGAGCTCATTGCGGATACGCAGTATTTT
CDR3: CSVEGTAGRELIADTQYF